This TCR beta chain emerged from a study of blood T cell repertoires in COVID-19. Germline V CDR1 and CDR2: SGHTA, FQGNSA. The CDR3 runs 15 residues. Trimming removed 0 bases at V and 2 bases at J, with 8 bases between. Sequencing was performed with immunoSEQ multiplex PCR; in TCRdb, only in-frame clones are kept and a portion is missing. Of about 36,000 clones listed, less than 80% are singletons. This clonotype was sampled from a man in his 70s with COVID-19, enrolled during active disease. The sample comprised peripheral blood. The chain uses TRBV7-2 and TRBJ1-5, with D possibly being TRBD1 (6 bases). The CDR3 region is CASSLAGGGNQPQHF. The CDR3, as DNA: TGTGCCAGCAGCTTAGCAGGGGGAGGCAATCAGCCCCAGCATTTT.